This TCR beta chain derives from a study of T cells in Graves' hyperthyroidism and ophthalmopathy. Study-level results: Blood held most thyroid clonotypes expanded above 0.001 frequency.

A NOSPECS grade of at least 4, a Clinical Activity Score of at least 3 and duration under 3 months were recorded in ophthalmopathy patients. CDR1 DFQATT and CDR2 SNEGSKA come from the germline V gene (reference sequence). The CDR3 has 16 amino acids. The V and J ends lost 0 bases and 1 base, in that order; junction bases with no gene match: 7. What was amplified from RNA transcripts were TCR beta CDR3 regions. First-round RT-PCR with HTBI primers amplified the TCR CDR3 region. TCRdb itself ran the multiplex PCR reads through MiXCR, one entry per CDR3 protein. The sample lists about 640,000 distinct CDR3 sequences, 20% to 25% occurring once. Only a few counts were recorded for this clonotype. Its antigen is unidentified.

The sequencing input was blood. This receptor was taken from a young man with Graves' ophthalmopathy. J is TRBJ1-1 and V is TRBV20-1, with 8 bases aligning to TRBD1. The CDR3 loop reads CSARDDRGGGNTEAFF. DNA of the CDR3: TGCAGTGCTAGAGATGACAGGGGAGGGGGGAACACTGAAGCTTTCTTT.